Below, 9 T cell receptor beta chains from the same sample are listed, as sequenced in a study of OX40 agonist ivuxolimab in advanced cancers. Sequenced by immunoSEQ multiplex PCR; TCRdb stores in-frame clones only, minus some. The sample has almost 90,000 clones, roughly 93% seen once. Sample: CD4+ or CD8+ T cells sorted from blood, taken in a trial of the OX40 agonist ivuxolimab. The receptors were gathered from an adult with an advanced solid tumor such as melanoma, head and neck, liver or kidney cancer.

The chain has TRBV10-3 and TRBJ2-7; the D gene is possibly TRBD2 (6 bases). Looked up from germline, CDR1 is ENHRY and CDR2 is SYGVKD. Trimming removed 2 bases from V and 1 base from J, with 12 bases in between. The CDR3 extends over 15 amino acids. In nucleotides, the CDR3 is TGTGCCATCAGTGAGACCCGGGGAGGTTCCTACGAGCAGTACTTC. Its translation: CAISETRGGSYEQYF.

The V and J genes are TRBV7-6 and TRBJ2-2; 13 bases are shared with TRBD2. The V segment lost 2 bases and the J segment 3 bases; nucleotides outside the gene matches: 3. CDR3 size: 17 residues. Germline V lookup: CDR1 SGHVS, CDR2 FNYEAQ. In nucleotides, the CDR3 is TGTGCCAGCAGCTTAACTAGCGGGAGGGGAGACACCGGGGAGCTGTTTTTT. It is translated as CASSLTSGRGDTGELFF.

The rearrangement uses TRBV5-6 and TRBJ2-1; 10 bases match TRBD1. The CDR3 is 18 amino acids. V dropped 0 bases and J dropped 1; count of bases not matched to a gene: 7. Germline loops: CDR1 SGHDT, CDR2 YYEEEE. CDR3 in amino acids: CASSLVPGQGSSYNEQFF. The CDR3 nucleotides are TGTGCCAGCAGCTTGGTCCCGGGACAGGGGAGTTCCTACAATGAGCAGTTCTTC.

The gene calls are TRBV14 and TRBJ2-1; perhaps TRBD2 as D (6 bases). Germline-derived CDR1 and CDR2 are SGHDN and FVKESK. Trimming stripped 2 bases from V and 2 bases from J, with 10 bases between. CDR3 length: 15 residues. The CDR3 bases are TGTGCCAGCAGCCAATGGGACTCACCCTACAATGAGCAGTTCTTC. Its translation is CASSQWDSPYNEQFF.

The sample holds one count of this clone. The rearrangement uses TRBV10-3 and TRBJ2-1; 10 nucleotides match TRBD2. V lost 6 bases to trimming and J lost 9 bases; unmatched junction nucleotides: 5. CDR1 and CDR2 (germline): ENHRY, SYGVKD. This CDR3 region has 13 residues. The CDR3 loop is CAISSGREVEQFF. The CDR3 region has the DNA TGTGCCATCAGCAGCGGGAGGGAGGTTGAGCAGTTCTTC.

This clone was observed a handful of times. The gene calls are TRBV6-5 and TRBJ2-1; perhaps TRBD2 as D (5 bases). This CDR3 is 13 amino acids long. Trimming removed 5 bases at V and 8 bases at J, with 13 bases between. Germline CDR1 MNHEY, CDR2 SVGAGI. CDR3 DNA sequence: TGTGCCAGCAGTACCCCTAGCAGCCATGAGCAGTTCTTC. It specifies CASSTPSSHEQFF.

The rearrangement uses TRBV29-1 and TRBJ1-2; D ambiguous. The germline gives CDR1 SQVTM, CDR2 ANQGSEA. This CDR3 contains 12 residues. V was clipped by 3 bases and J by 5 bases, with 10 bases between them. The CDR3 loop is CSVEALRYGYTF. CDR3 in DNA: TGCAGCGTTGAGGCACTTAGGTATGGCTACACCTTC. Full variable domain (rest looked up from reference TRBV29-1 and TRBJ1-2): SAVISQKPSRDICQRGTSLTIQCQVDSQVTMMFWYRQQPGQSLTLIATANQGSEATYESGFVIDKFPISRPNLTFSTLTVSNMSPEDSSIYLCSVEALRYGYTFGSGTRLTVV.

The chain combines TRBV19 with TRBJ1-5; TRBD1 is a possible D gene (5 bases). The germline CDR1 and CDR2 sequences are LNHDA and SQIVND (reference sequence). The ends were cut back, 3 bases at V and 5 bases at J, with 14 bases in the middle. The CDR3 consists of 15 residues. The chain's CDR3 is CASSILWGKDQPQHF. The CDR3 DNA is TGTGCCAGTAGTATTTTATGGGGGAAGGATCAGCCCCAGCATTTT.

The chain links TRBV4-1 to TRBJ1-5; D perhaps matches TRBD1 (5 bases). Per the germline V gene, CDR1 is MGHRA and CDR2 is YSYEKL. CDR3 length equals 17 residues. V lost 3 bases, J lost 0 bases, and 15 bases lay in between. CDR3 loop: CASSQGGGLNSNQPQHF. CDR3 in DNA: TGCGCCAGCAGCCAGGGGGGTGGGTTAAATAGCAATCAGCCCCAGCATTTT.